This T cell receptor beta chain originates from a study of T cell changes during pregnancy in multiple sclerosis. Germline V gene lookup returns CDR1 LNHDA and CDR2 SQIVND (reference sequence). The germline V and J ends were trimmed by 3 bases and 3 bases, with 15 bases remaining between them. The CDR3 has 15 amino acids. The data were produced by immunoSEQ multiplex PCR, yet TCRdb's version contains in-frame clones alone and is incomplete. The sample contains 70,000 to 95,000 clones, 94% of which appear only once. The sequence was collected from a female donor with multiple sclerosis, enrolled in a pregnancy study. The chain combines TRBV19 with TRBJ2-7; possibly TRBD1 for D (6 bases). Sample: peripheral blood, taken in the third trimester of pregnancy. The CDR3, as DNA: TGTGCCAGTAGTATTCAACAGGGTTCCTACTACGAGCAGTACTTC. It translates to CASSIQQGSYYEQYF.